This entry is about one TCR beta chain. Its target is unknown. The data were obtained in a study of graft-versus-host responses after intestinal transplantation. Sequencing was performed with immunoSEQ multiplex PCR; in TCRdb, only in-frame clones are kept and a portion is missing. The profile shows about 86,000 clones, roughly four fifths of them singletons. Sequenced material: unstimulated CD8+ T cells sorted from spleen or lymph node cells, taken before intestinal transplant. The sequence was obtained from a human donor who received an intestinal transplant.

The CDR3 loop is CASGLIGQKPYGYTF. The CDR3 DNA reads TGTGCTAGTGGTTTGATTGGACAGAAACCCTATGGCTACACCTTC. The V call is TRBV12-5, the J call TRBJ1-2; tentatively, D is TRBD1 (6 bases). In germline, CDR1 is LGHNT, CDR2 FRNRAP. The CDR3 extends over 15 amino acids. Trimming left V 2 bases short and J 4 bases short, with 14 bases between.